This TCR beta chain was retrieved from a study of T cells in Graves' hyperthyroidism and ophthalmopathy. Amplification of TCR beta CDR3 regions used RNA as the template. The primer set for the first-round RT-PCR of the TCR CDR3 was HTBI. TCRdb analysed the multiplex PCR reads with MiXCR anew, one entry per CDR3 protein. The sample holds about 600,000 distinct CDR3 sequences; approximately 15% are singletons and the top ten take around 7%. The CDR3 has 14 amino acids. In germline, CDR1 is SEHNR, CDR2 FQNEAQ (reference sequence). V gave up 5 bases and J gave up 0 bases, with 8 bases separating them. This clonotype was seen ten or more times. Diagnosis rested on symptoms, serum thyroxine and TRAb, thyroid ultrasound, and orbital computed tomography.

This TCR came from a woman aged 18-29 years with Graves' ophthalmopathy. The V call is TRBV7-9, the J call TRBJ1-5; no reliable D call. Sequencing was carried out using blood. CDR3 loop: CASSAEYSNQPQHF. The CDR3 nucleotides are TGTGCCAGCAGCGCCGAGTATAGCAATCAGCCCCAGCATTTT.